A single sample is the source of the 8 T cell receptor beta chains below, sequenced in a study of Graves' ophthalmopathy and Graves' hyperthyroidism. Amplifying from RNA transcripts, the study obtained TCR beta CDR3 regions. Second-round multiplex PCR came after a first-round RT-PCR that employed HTBI primers. TCRdb re-called the multiplex PCR reads through MiXCR, storing one row per CDR3 protein. This table has about 600,000 distinct CDR3 sequences, about 35% appearing once. Specimen: peripheral blood or thyroid tissue (not recorded which). The receptors were gathered from an adult man with Graves' hyperthyroidism.

The J gene is TRBJ2-5, the V gene TRBV10-3, with 8 bases matching TRBD1. J was trimmed by 7 bases and V by 10 bases; bases with no gene match: 11. Germline lookup yields CDR1 ENHRY and CDR2 SYGVKD. CDR3 length: 13 amino acids. The CDR3 loop reads CASTGQGVMTQYF. CDR3 DNA sequence: TGTGCCAGCACTGGACAGGGTGTAATGACCCAGTACTTC.

Only a few counts were recorded for this clonotype. This CDR3 reads CASSVTAMTGNTIYF. CDR3 bases: TGTGCCAGCAGCGTGACAGCTATGACTGGAAACACCATATATTTT. This rearrangement joins TRBV9 to TRBJ1-3; D perhaps matches TRBD1 (5 bases). V lost 2 bases and J 2 bases, leaving 11 bases between the germline ends. Germline CDR1 reads SGDLS; CDR2 reads YYNGEE. The CDR3 length is 15 residues.

The chain couples TRBV7-9 to TRBJ1-1; D is uncertain. Germline V lookup: CDR1 SEHNR, CDR2 FQNEAQ (reference sequence). V lost 5 bases and J lost 6, with 16 bases in between. This CDR3 is built from 14 residues. CDR3 bases: TGTGCCAGCAGCCTAAGCACCGGGGAGCCTGAAGCTTTCTTT. Its protein is CASSLSTGEPEAFF.

This clonotype was picked up a small number of times. This may stem from a read error, because a much larger clone lies one nucleotide away. This sequence joins TRBV7-9 and TRBJ2-7; D is undetermined. This CDR3 region has 15 residues. Germline loops: CDR1 SEHNR, CDR2 FQNEAQ (reference sequence). V was pared by 3 bases and J by 2 bases, with 14 bases between. The CDR3 DNA is TGTGCCAGCAGCTTGGGTCTACATGAGGCCTACGAGCAGTACTTC. Its translation is CASSLGLHEAYEQYF.

In this sample, this clonotype turned up many times. The chain employs TRBV6-6 and TRBJ1-5, with D perhaps matching TRBD1 (6 bases). V lost 4 bases and J lost 2, with 15 bases in between. CDR1 is MNHNY and CDR2 is SVGAGI in the germline V gene (reference sequence). The CDR3 sequence is 16 residues long. CDR3 coding DNA: TGTGCCAGCAGTTTCACAGGGAGTTCGGGCAATCAGCCCCAGCATTTT. This codes for CASSFTGSSGNQPQHF.

This clonotype was seen a handful of times. The chain links TRBV6-1 to TRBJ2-7; 12 positions agree with TRBD2. Germline V gene lookup returns CDR1 MNHNS and CDR2 SASEGT. After removal of 9 bases from V and 3 bases from J, the junction contained 12 bases not matched to a gene. The CDR3 is made up of 16 amino acids. The CDR3 reads CASHHLAGGLIYEQYF. For the CDR3, the DNA is TGTGCCAGTCATCATCTAGCGGGAGGGCTAATCTACGAGCAGTACTTC.

The V gene is TRBV30, the J gene TRBJ1-3, with D unclear. The CDR3 sequence is 12 residues long. Germline loops: CDR1 GTSNPN, CDR2 SVGIG (reference sequence). V lost 1 base to trimming and J lost 4 bases, with 5 bases between them. The CDR3 is CAWSAGGNTIYF. The CDR3 DNA sequence: TGTGCCTGGAGTGCCGGCGGAAACACCATATATTTT. Based on the CDR3 plus reference TRBV30 and TRBJ1-3, the full variable domain is SQTIHQWPATLVQPVGSPLSLECTVEGTSNPNLYWYRQAAGRGLQLLFYSVGIGQISSEVPQNLSASRPQDRQFILSSKKLLLSDSGFYLCAWSAGGNTIYFGEGSWLTVV.

This clonotype was recorded a few times. V and J are TRBV29-1 and TRBJ2-7; D call uncertain. Per the germline V gene, CDR1 is SQVTM and CDR2 is ANQGSEA. The V end was cut by 2 bases, the J end by 1 base, with 9 bases between. The CDR3 consists of 13 residues. Written as DNA, the CDR3 is TGCAGCGTTGAACTACCGTCTTCCTACGAGCAGTACTTC. Its translation: CSVELPSSYEQYF.